The sequence of this T cell receptor (beta chain) was determined in a study of CD8 T cells in ankylosing spondylitis. General study findings and limits: About 8 highly homologous variants made up a TCR beta motif, and this motif appeared characteristic of ankylosing spondylitis blood. Relatively scarce in peripheral blood, disease-linked clones were CD8+.

This clonotype has ten or more counts. Its antigen remains unknown. With molecular barcodes, quantitative 5'-RACE was used to make the TCR beta libraries. TCRdb re-called the 5' RACE reads with MiXCR, one entry per CDR3 protein. The data show 50,000 or so distinct CDR3 sequences, 7.4% seen once. There are 12 residues in the CDR3. V shed 2 bases and J shed 3 bases, with 5 bases lying between them. The V gene's germline CDR1 is DFQATT and CDR2 SNEGSKA (reference sequence). The chain uses TRBV20-1 and TRBJ1-5; D is unclear. This TCR came from a female donor with ankylosing spondylitis or in good health (not recorded which). Sequencing input: blood, either unsorted or a sorted T cell fraction (not recorded which). CDR3 in amino acids: CSARQINQPQHF. The CDR3 DNA reads TGCAGTGCTAGACAGATCAATCAGCCCCAGCATTTT.